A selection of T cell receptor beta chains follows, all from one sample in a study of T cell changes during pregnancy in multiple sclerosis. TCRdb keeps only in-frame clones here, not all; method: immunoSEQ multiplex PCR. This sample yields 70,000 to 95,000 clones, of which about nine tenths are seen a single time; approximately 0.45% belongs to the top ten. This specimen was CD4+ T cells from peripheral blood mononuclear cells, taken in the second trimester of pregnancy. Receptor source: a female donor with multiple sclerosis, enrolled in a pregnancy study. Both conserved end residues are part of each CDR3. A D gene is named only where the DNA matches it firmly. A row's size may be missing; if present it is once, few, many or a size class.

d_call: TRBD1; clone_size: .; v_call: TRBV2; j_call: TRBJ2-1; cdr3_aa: CASSVDRVDNEQFF; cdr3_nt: TGTGCCAGCAGTGTAGACAGGGTGGACAATGAGCAGTTCTTC
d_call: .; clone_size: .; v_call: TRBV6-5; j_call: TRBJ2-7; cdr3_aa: CATLLAQGRSYEQYF; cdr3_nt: TGTGCCACCCTATTAGCACAGGGAAGATCCTACGAGCAGTACTTC
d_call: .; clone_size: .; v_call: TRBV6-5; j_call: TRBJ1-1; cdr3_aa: CASKIQVENTEAFF; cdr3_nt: TGTGCCAGCAAGATACAGGTGGAGAACACTGAAGCTTTCTTT
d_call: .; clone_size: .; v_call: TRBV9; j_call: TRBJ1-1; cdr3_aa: CASSVGALNTEAFF; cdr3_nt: TGTGCCAGCAGCGTAGGAGCGCTGAACACTGAAGCTTTCTTT
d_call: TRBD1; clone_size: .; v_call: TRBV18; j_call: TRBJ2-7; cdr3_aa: CASSSGQGYEQYF; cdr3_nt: TGTGCCAGCTCATCCGGACAGGGCTACGAGCAGTACTTC
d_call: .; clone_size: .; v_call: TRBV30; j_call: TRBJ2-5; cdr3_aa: CAWSRETQYF; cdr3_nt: TGTGCCTGGAGTCGGGAGACCCAGTACTTC
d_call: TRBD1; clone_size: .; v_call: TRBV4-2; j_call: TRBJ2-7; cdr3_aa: CASSQGMRTGSYEQYF; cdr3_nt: TGTGCCAGCAGCCAAGGAATGAGGACAGGGTCCTACGAGCAGTACTTC
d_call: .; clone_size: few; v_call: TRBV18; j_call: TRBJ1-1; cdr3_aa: CASSQSGARRNTEAFF; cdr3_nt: TGTGCCAGCTCACAATCAGGGGCTAGAAGGAACACTGAAGCTTTCTTT
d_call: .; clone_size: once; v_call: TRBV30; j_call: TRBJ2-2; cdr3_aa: CAWRGGVFPPNTGELFF; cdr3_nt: TGTGCCTGGAGGGGTGGAGTATTCCCCCCGAACACCGGGGAGCTGTTTTTT
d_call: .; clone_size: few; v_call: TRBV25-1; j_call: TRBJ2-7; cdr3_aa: CASSITGTYEQYF; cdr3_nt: TGTGCCAGCAGTATCACAGGGACCTACGAGCAGTACTTC
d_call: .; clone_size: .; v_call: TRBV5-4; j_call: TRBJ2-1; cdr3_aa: CASSLGGNEQFF; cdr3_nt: TGTGCCAGCAGCTTGGGAGGCAATGAGCAGTTCTTC
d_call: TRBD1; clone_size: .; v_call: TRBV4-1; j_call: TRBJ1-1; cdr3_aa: CASSHNLRDRAFYTEAFF; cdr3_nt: TGCGCCAGCAGCCACAACCTCCGGGACAGGGCGTTTTACACTGAAGCTTTCTTT
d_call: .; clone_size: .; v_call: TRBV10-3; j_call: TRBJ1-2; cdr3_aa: CAISESREFYGYTF; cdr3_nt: TGTGCCATCAGTGAGTCGAGGGAGTTCTATGGCTACACCTTC
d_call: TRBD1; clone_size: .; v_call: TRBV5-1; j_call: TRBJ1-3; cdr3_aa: CASSWTTGAGNTIYF; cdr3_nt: TGCGCCAGCAGCTGGACGACAGGGGCCGGAAACACCATATATTTT
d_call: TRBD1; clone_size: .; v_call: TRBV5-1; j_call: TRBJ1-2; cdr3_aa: CASSRDRNNYGYTF; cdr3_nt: TGCGCCAGCAGCCGGGACAGGAACAACTATGGCTACACCTTC
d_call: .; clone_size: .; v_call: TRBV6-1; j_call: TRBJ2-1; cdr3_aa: CASDSTGSSYNEQFF; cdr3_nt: TGTGCCAGCGATAGCACAGGGAGCTCCTACAATGAGCAGTTCTTC
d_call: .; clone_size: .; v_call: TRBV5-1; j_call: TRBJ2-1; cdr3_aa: CASSRSGNTYNEQFF; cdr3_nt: TGCGCCAGCTCGCGGTCCGGTAATACCTACAATGAGCAGTTCTTC
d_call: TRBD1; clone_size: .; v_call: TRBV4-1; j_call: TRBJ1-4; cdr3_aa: CASTMGTGTEKLFF; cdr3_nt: TGCGCCAGCACAATGGGGACAGGGACTGAAAAACTGTTTTTT
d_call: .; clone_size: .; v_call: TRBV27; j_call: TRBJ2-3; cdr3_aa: CASSPPPGKGYTDTQYF; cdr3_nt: TGTGCCAGCAGCCCACCTCCGGGGAAGGGTTACACAGATACGCAGTATTTT
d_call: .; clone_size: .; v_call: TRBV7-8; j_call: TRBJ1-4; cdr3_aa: CASSLGSNEKLFF; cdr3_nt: TGTGCCAGCAGCTTAGGCAGTAATGAAAAACTGTTTTTT
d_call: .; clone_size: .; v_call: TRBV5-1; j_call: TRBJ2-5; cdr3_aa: CASSFRLGETQYF; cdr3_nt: TGCGCCAGCAGCTTTCGACTAGGAGAGACCCAGTACTTC
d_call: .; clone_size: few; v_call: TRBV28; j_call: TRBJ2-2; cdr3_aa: CASSYPTGKLNTGELFF; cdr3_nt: TGTGCCAGCAGCTACCCCACAGGGAAACTCAACACCGGGGAGCTGTTTTTT
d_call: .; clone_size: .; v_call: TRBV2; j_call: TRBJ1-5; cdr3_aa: CASSGETGNQPQHF; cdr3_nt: TGTGCCAGCAGTGGTGAAACAGGGAATCAGCCCCAGCATTTT
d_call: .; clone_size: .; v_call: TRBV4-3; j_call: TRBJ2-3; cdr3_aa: CASSQEIGFSGVTDTQYF; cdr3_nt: TGCGCCAGCAGCCAAGAGATTGGGTTTAGCGGAGTCACAGATACGCAGTATTTT
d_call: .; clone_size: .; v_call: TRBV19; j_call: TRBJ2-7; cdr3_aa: CASSSASVEQYF; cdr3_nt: TGTGCCAGTAGTTCCGCCAGTGTCGAGCAGTACTTC
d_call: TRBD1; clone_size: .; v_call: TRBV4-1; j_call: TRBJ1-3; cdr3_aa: CASSKNRGLRGNTIYF; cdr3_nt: TGCGCCAGCAGCAAGAACAGGGGGCTGAGGGGAAACACCATATATTTT
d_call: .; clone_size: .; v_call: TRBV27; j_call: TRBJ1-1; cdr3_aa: CASYGVKNTEAFF; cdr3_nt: TGTGCCAGTTACGGGGTAAAGAACACTGAAGCTTTCTTT
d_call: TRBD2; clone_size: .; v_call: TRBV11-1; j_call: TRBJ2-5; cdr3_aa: CASRRGLAGEEETQYF; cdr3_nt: TGTGCCAGCAGGCGAGGTCTAGCGGGAGAGGAGGAGACCCAGTACTTC
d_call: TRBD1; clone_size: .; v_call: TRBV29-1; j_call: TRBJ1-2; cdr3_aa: CSVETGGYGYTF; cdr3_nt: TGCAGCGTAGAGACAGGGGGCTATGGCTACACCTTC
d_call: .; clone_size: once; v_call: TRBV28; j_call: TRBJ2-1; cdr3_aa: CASSPPSGLGYNEQFF; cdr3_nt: TGTGCCAGCAGTCCCCCGTCGGGGTTGGGTTACAATGAGCAGTTCTTC
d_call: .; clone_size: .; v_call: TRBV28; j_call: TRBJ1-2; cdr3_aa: CASSGAFYGYTF; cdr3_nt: TGTGCCAGCAGTGGGGCGTTCTATGGCTACACCTTC
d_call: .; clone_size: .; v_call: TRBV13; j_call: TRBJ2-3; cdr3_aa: CASSLRPRFPPQGTDTQYF; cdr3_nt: TGTGCCAGCAGCCTAAGACCCCGATTTCCCCCCCAGGGCACAGATACGCAGTATTTT
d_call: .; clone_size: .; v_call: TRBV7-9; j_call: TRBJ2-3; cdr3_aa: CASSLGPGLDTDTQYF; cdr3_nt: TGTGCCAGCAGCTTAGGCCCGGGACTCGACACAGATACGCAGTATTTT
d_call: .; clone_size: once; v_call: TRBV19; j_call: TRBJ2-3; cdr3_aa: CASSTRGPSTDTQYF; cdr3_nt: TGTGCCAGTAGTACGCGGGGACCTAGCACAGATACGCAGTATTTT
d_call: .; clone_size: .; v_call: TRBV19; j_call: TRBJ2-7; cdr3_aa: CASSIGQNSYEQYF; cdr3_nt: TGTGCCAGTAGTATCGGACAGAACTCCTACGAGCAGTACTTC
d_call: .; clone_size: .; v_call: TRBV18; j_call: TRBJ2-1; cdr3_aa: CASSPLGEGEQFF; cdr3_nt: TGTGCCAGCTCACCTTTGGGAGAGGGTGAGCAGTTCTTC
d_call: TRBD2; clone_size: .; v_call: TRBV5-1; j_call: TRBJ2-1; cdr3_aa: CASSYGLAVSYNEQFF; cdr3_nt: TGCGCCAGCAGTTACGGACTAGCGGTTTCCTACAATGAGCAGTTCTTC
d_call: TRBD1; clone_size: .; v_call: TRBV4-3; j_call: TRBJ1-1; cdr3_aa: CASSRDRNTEAFF; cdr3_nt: TGCGCCAGCAGCCGGGACAGGAACACTGAAGCTTTCTTT
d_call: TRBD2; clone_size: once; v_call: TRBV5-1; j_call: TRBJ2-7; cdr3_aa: CASSFEPGLAREQYF; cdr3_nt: TGCGCCAGCAGCTTCGAACCGGGACTAGCAAGGGAGCAGTACTTC
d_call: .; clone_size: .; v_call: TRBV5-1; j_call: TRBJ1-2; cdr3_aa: CASSVKPGQEVYGYTF; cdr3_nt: TGCGCCAGCAGCGTAAAACCGGGTCAGGAGGTTTATGGCTACACCTTC
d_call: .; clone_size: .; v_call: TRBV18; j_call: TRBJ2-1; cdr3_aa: CASSPTGLYNEQFF; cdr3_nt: TGTGCCAGCTCACCGACAGGCCTATACAATGAGCAGTTCTTC
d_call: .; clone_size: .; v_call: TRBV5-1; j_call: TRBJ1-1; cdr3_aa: CASSLFGPKAFF; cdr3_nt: TGCGCCAGCAGCTTGTTCGGTCCGAAAGCTTTCTTT
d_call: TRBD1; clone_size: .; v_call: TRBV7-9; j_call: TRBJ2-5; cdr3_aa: CASSSTGGETQYF; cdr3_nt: TGTGCCAGCAGCTCGACAGGGGGAGAGACCCAGTACTTC
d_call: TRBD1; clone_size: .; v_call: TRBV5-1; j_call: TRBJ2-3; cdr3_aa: CASSSLTGQGWDTQYF; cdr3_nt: TGCGCCAGCAGCTCCTTAACGGGACAGGGGTGGGATACGCAGTATTTT
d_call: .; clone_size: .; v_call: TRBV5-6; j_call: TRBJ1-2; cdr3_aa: CASSFSLNHLTF; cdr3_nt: TGTGCCAGCAGCTTCTCACTCAACCATCTCACCTTC
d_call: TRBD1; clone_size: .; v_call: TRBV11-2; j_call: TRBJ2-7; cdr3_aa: CASSLGSYGTAYEQYF; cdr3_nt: TGTGCCAGCAGCTTAGGGAGTTACGGGACAGCCTACGAGCAGTACTTC
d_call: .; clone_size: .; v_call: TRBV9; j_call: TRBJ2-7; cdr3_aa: CASSGEVHSYEQYF; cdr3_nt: TGTGCCAGCAGCGGAGAGGTCCACTCCTACGAGCAGTACTTC
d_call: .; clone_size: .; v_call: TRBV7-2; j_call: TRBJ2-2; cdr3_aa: CASSLGTLRVLNTGELFF; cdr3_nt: TGTGCCAGCAGCTTGGGGACTTTGCGGGTCCTAAACACCGGGGAGCTGTTTTTT
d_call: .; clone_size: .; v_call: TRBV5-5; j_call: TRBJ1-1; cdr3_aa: CASSFYELGDLNTEAFF; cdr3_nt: TGTGCCAGCAGCTTCTATGAGCTTGGGGACTTGAACACTGAAGCTTTCTTT
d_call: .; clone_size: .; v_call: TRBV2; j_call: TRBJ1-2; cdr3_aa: CASVIERGFGNGYTF; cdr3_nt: TGTGCCAGCGTCATAGAGAGGGGGTTCGGTAATGGCTACACCTTC
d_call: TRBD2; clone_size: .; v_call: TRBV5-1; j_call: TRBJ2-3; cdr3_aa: CASSLEAGSTDTQYF; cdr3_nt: TGCGCCAGCAGCTTGGAAGCGGGGTCAACAGATACGCAGTATTTT
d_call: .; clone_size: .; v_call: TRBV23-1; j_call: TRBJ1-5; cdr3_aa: CVTAGENQPQHF; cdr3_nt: TGCGTTACGGCGGGGGAAAATCAGCCCCAGCATTTT
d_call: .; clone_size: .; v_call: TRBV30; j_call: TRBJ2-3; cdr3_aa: CAWSGRTGTDTQYF; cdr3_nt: TGTGCCTGGAGCGGAAGGACTGGCACAGATACGCAGTATTTT
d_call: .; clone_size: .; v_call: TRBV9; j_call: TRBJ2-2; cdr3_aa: CASSVAGSPGELFF; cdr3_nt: TGTGCCAGCAGCGTAGCAGGCAGTCCCGGGGAGCTGTTTTTT
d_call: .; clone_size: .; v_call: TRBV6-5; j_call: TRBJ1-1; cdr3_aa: CASSYTTGLNTEAFF; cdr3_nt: TGTGCCAGCAGTTACACAACAGGTCTGAACACTGAAGCTTTCTTT